The rows below give T cell receptor beta chains drawn from one sample of a study of T cells after yellow fever vaccination. MiXCR was run by TCRdb on the 5' RACE reads, yielding one entry per CDR3 protein. The data contain a few hundred thousand distinct CDR3 sequences, about 6% of them seen just once; the ten biggest clones take up over 12%. The sample consisted of PBMCs, taken 5 days after the yellow fever booster vaccination. These receptor sequences come from a man aged 25-45 years who received the YFV17D yellow fever vaccine. The CDR3 runs from the conserved cysteine through the conserved F or W. Each record gives: CDR3 DNA, CDR3 protein, clone size, J gene, V gene, D gene. A D gene is named only where the DNA matches it firmly. Only part of the rows carry a size: once, few, many, or a class if the clone is expanded.

TGTGCCAGTAGTACCCGTGACGGTTCCACCGGGGAGCTGTTTTTT	CASSTRDGSTGELFF	NA	TRBJ2-2	TRBV19	NA
TGCAGCGCGACCCAGCGGGACAGGTTCGATGAGCAGTTCTTC	CSATQRDRFDEQFF	NA	TRBJ2-1	TRBV29-1	NA
TGTGCCAGCAGGATACCGGCCGGCGATACGCAGTATTTT	CASRIPAGDTQYF	many	TRBJ2-3	TRBV6-1	NA
TGCAGCGTTGAAGATCTGACGGGGGAGCAGTACTTC	CSVEDLTGEQYF	few	TRBJ2-7	TRBV29-1	NA
TGCAGCGTTGAAGAGGGCCTAGCGGGAGGTGGGGGCTATGAGCAGTTCTTC	CSVEEGLAGGGGYEQFF	NA	TRBJ2-1	TRBV29-1	TRBD2
TGTGCCAGCAGCTTAGGGACAGGGCTTGATCAGCCCCAGCATTTT	CASSLGTGLDQPQHF	NA	TRBJ1-5	TRBV7-2	TRBD1
TGTGCCACCAGTGCCAGAGACACAGATACGCAGTATTTT	CATSARDTDTQYF	many	TRBJ2-3	TRBV24-1	NA
TGCAGCGTGCTGGCCCACAATACGCAGTATTTT	CSVLAHNTQYF	NA	TRBJ2-3	TRBV29-1	NA
TGCAGTGTCTGGAGCGGGATTAGCGAGCAGTACTTC	CSVWSGISEQYF	NA	TRBJ2-7	TRBV20-1	TRBD2
TGTGCCAGCAGCAACAGGGTCTATGAGCAGTTCTTC	CASSNRVYEQFF	few	TRBJ2-1	TRBV28	NA
TGTGCCAGCAGCTTTGGACTAGCGGGGGCAGATACGCAGTATTTT	CASSFGLAGADTQYF	NA	TRBJ2-3	TRBV5-4	TRBD2
TGTGCCAGCTCACCTCTTAAGTACAATGAGCCGTTCTTC	CASSPLKYNEPFF	NA	TRBJ2-1	TRBV18	NA
TGCGCCAGCAGCTCCGGACAGCCCTACAATGAGCAGTTCTTC	CASSSGQPYNEQFF	few	TRBJ2-1	TRBV5-1	NA
TGTGCCTCAAAGGGAGGGACACCGAAAGAGACCCAGTACTTC	CASKGGTPKETQYF	NA	TRBJ2-5	TRBV19	NA
TGTGCCAGCTCACCACCGAGAACTAGCGGTAGCACAGATACGCAGTATTTT	CASSPPRTSGSTDTQYF	many	TRBJ2-3	TRBV18	TRBD2
TGTGCCAGCAGCTTAGAGGGTCAAGAGATCCATGAGACCCAGTACTTC	CASSLEGQEIHETQYF	few	TRBJ2-5	TRBV7-2	NA
TGTGCCAGCGGGCGGGGCAGGCGAGGCACAGATACGCAGTATTTT	CASGRGRRGTDTQYF	few	TRBJ2-3	TRBV12-3/TRBV12-4	NA
TGTGCCAGCAGCTTGAGGACTAGCGGGAGAGGGGGGGATACGCAGTATTTT	CASSLRTSGRGGDTQYF	NA	TRBJ2-3	TRBV7-2	TRBD2
TGCGCCAGCAGCCAAGGACCTCAAGCCGCAACTAATGAAAAACTGTTTTTT	CASSQGPQAATNEKLFF	NA	TRBJ1-4	TRBV4-3	NA
TGTGCCATCGGCCCACTCTACGAGCAGTACTTC	CAIGPLYEQYF	NA	TRBJ2-7	TRBV10-3	NA
TGTGCCAGCAGCTTAGGGGCGGCCCATAGCACAGATACGCAGTATTTT	CASSLGAAHSTDTQYF	NA	TRBJ2-3	TRBV7-2	NA
TGTGCCAGCAGCCCCAGACTAGCTGAGCAGTTCTTC	CASSPRLAEQFF	many	TRBJ2-1	TRBV14	TRBD2
TGCGCCAGCCAACGGACCACGACGGGCACCGGGGAGCTGTTTTTT	CASQRTTTGTGELFF	NA	TRBJ2-2	TRBV4-1	NA
TGTGCCAGCAGCACTAGCAGAACGTCCTACAATGAGCAGTTCTTC	CASSTSRTSYNEQFF	few	TRBJ2-1	TRBV3-1	NA
TGTGCCAGCAGACCTCCTAGCGGGAGGGGCACTGGGGCCAACGTCCTGACTTTC	CASRPPSGRGTGANVLTF	few	TRBJ2-6	TRBV12-3/TRBV12-4	TRBD2
TGTGCCATCAGTGAGTCGGAGGCCCTCAACACCGGGGAGCTGTTTTTT	CAISESEALNTGELFF	few	TRBJ2-2	TRBV10-3	NA
TGTGCCAGCAGCCAGGACAGCCACCAGTACTTC	CASSQDSHQYF	many	TRBJ2-5	TRBV7-2	NA
TGCAGTGCTAGAGATAATGGAAACACCATATATTTT	CSARDNGNTIYF	few	TRBJ1-3	TRBV20-1	NA
TGTGCCAGCAGCTGGGGGACTAGCGGCTTGGGCTACGAGCAGTACTTC	CASSWGTSGLGYEQYF	many	TRBJ2-7	TRBV7-2	TRBD2
TGTGCCAGCAGCCCGGACACGAACACCGGGGAGCTGTTTTTT	CASSPDTNTGELFF	many	TRBJ2-2	TRBV12-3/TRBV12-4	NA
TGTGCCAGCAGCGTGGGACCGAGGAGTTTTGAAGCTTTCTTT	CASSVGPRSFEAFF	NA	TRBJ1-1	TRBV7-2	NA
TGTGCCAGCAGTTCCGGGACAGCCCACACAGATACGCAGTATTTT	CASSSGTAHTDTQYF	many	TRBJ2-3	TRBV12-3/TRBV12-4	TRBD1
TGCAGTGTGACTAGCGGGAGGGTGTATGAAGATACGCAGTATTTT	CSVTSGRVYEDTQYF	few	TRBJ2-3	TRBV20-1	TRBD2
TGTGCCAGCACCTTCACTTCGAGCCACGAGCAGTACTTC	CASTFTSSHEQYF	NA	TRBJ2-7	TRBV12-3/TRBV12-4	NA
TGTGCCAGCAGAAAGGCGGGAACCAACAATGAGCAGTTCTTC	CASRKAGTNNEQFF	NA	TRBJ2-1	TRBV4-2	NA
TGTGCCAGCACCCCGGGGGGGACTAGCGGGAGTGGGCAGTTCTTC	CASTPGGTSGSGQFF	few	TRBJ2-1	TRBV2	TRBD2
TGCAGTGCCATAAATCCCACTAGCGGGAGAATCTATGAGCAGTTCTTC	CSAINPTSGRIYEQFF	NA	TRBJ2-1	TRBV20-1	TRBD2
TGTGCCAGCAGCTTAGTTCCTGGCGGCAAAGATACGCAGTATTTT	CASSLVPGGKDTQYF	NA	TRBJ2-3	TRBV7-2	NA
TGTGCCAGCAGCTTGGTGGGGGAGGAGTACTTC	CASSLVGEEYF	few	TRBJ2-7	TRBV5-6	NA
TGCGCCAGCAGCTTGGTTGAAGAGACCCAGTACTTC	CASSLVEETQYF	many	TRBJ2-5	TRBV5-1	NA
TGTGCCAGCAGCTTTCGCGGGGGACTAGAGGGAGGGAGGGGACGGAATGAGCAGTTCTTC	CASSFRGGLEGGRGRNEQFF	few	TRBJ2-1	TRBV11-2	TRBD2
TGCGCCAGCAGCCAAAACCGGGGGGCCGACAATGAGCAGTTCTTC	CASSQNRGADNEQFF	few	TRBJ2-1	TRBV4-3	NA
TGTGCCAGCAGCCACCCAGGAGCGGTTAGCAATCAGCCCCAGCATTTT	CASSHPGAVSNQPQHF	NA	TRBJ1-5	TRBV6-1	NA
TGCAGTGCTCTGGGAGGGGTCGGCTCCTACGAGCAGTACTTC	CSALGGVGSYEQYF	few	TRBJ2-7	TRBV20-1	TRBD2
TGTGCCAGCAGCTTCGAGGACAGGGGAGGAACTGAAGCTTTCTTT	CASSFEDRGGTEAFF	NA	TRBJ1-1	TRBV5-5	TRBD1
TGCGCCAGCAGCCACATTACAGGGACGGCAAACACCATATATTTT	CASSHITGTANTIYF	many	TRBJ1-3	TRBV4-3	NA
TGTGCCAGCCAGCGCGGGACCGCGGGGGACGAGCAGTACTTC	CASQRGTAGDEQYF	NA	TRBJ2-7	TRBV6-1	TRBD2
TGTGCCAGCAGCGGAGATGCCGGGGAGCTGTTTTTT	CASSGDAGELFF	NA	TRBJ2-2	TRBV7-2	NA
TGCAGTGCCCCTCTTGTTTACCAATCCTACGAGCAGTACTTC	CSAPLVYQSYEQYF	few	TRBJ2-7	TRBV20-1	NA
TGCGCCAGCAGCCCAATCCAGGGCCCGGACAATGAGCAGTTCTTC	CASSPIQGPDNEQFF	few	TRBJ2-1	TRBV5-1	NA